This T cell receptor beta chain is drawn from a study of human T cells and chemical hapten exposure. Time point: patch test 2, 6 weeks after DPC sensitization. Treatment defined: therapeutic diphenylcyclopropenone sensitization with weekly scalp DPC. MiXCR, applied by TCRdb to the RACE reads, yields one record per CDR3 protein. The sample holds 140,000 or so distinct CDR3 sequences, 12% seen once. This CDR3 is built from 16 residues. Trimming removed 2 bases at V and 0 bases at J, with 14 bases between. Germline CDR1 reads MNHNS; CDR2 reads SASEGT. This material consisted of whole blood, taken in connection with sensitization to the hapten diphenylcyclopropenone (DPC). This chain uses TRBV6-1 with TRBJ2-7; tentative D call: TRBD1 (6 bases). The clonotype comes from a woman in her fifties or sixties with alopecia areata. Some clones in this sample may be carry-over from other donors' samples. DNA for the CDR3: TGTGCCAGCAGTGAACCCGGACAGCTCTCCTCCTACGAGCAGTACTTC. The encoded protein is CASSEPGQLSSYEQYF.